These 5 T cell receptor beta chains were all obtained from the same sample, sequenced in a study of cytomegalovirus exposure and HLA in healthy donors. With 60 Vbeta and 13 Jbeta primers, the PCR was carried out. The protocol was immunoSEQ multiplex PCR, while the TCRdb copy is restricted to in-frame clones and leaves out a portion. The table has around 140,000 clones, about 80% seen once; the top ten hold roughly 4.8%. The specimen was PBMCs. These receptors were obtained from a man aged 35-49 years in good health and CMV-seronegative.

The chain uses TRBV5-1 and TRBJ2-3; 9 nucleotides line up with TRBD2. The germline CDR1 and CDR2 sequences are SGHRS and YFSETQ. The CDR3 sequence is 15 residues long. V lost 3 bases to trimming and J lost 3 bases; unmatched junction nucleotides: 5. The CDR3 spells CASSSGLALTDTQYF. The CDR3 coding sequence is TGCGCCAGCAGCTCGGGACTAGCTCTAACAGATACGCAGTATTTT.

The chain carries TRBV18 and TRBJ1-2, with a weak D call TRBD1 (5 bases). Germline assignment: CDR1 KGHSH and CDR2 LQKENI. The CDR3 is made up of 17 amino acids. Deletions cut 6 bases from V and 2 bases from J, with 22 bases between. Here the CDR3 DNA reads TGTGCCAGCTCCTCCAAGGCCGGGGGGTCAGGGAACTATGGCTACACCTTC. Protein product: CASSSKAGGSGNYGYTF.

The chain carries TRBV11-2 and TRBJ2-7; no clear D. Trimming cost V 5 bases and J 2 bases, with 10 bases left between them. Germline assignment: CDR1 SGHAT and CDR2 FQNNGV. There are 13 residues in the CDR3. The CDR3 DNA sequence: TGTGCCAGCAGCCGTGGTACAGCCTACGAGCAGTACTTC. This gives the protein CASSRGTAYEQYF.

V usage is TRBV28 and J usage is TRBJ1-2, with TRBD1 matching over 10 bases. Germline V gene lookup returns CDR1 MDHEN and CDR2 SYDVKM. V gave up 4 bases and J gave up 9 bases; unmatched junction bases: 11. There are 15 residues in the CDR3. The CDR3 region has the DNA TGTGCCAGCAGTTCCGCAGGGACAGGGGAAGGAAGCTACACCTTC. It yields the protein CASSSAGTGEGSYTF.

CDR3 in DNA: TGTGCCAGCAGTTATCGACAGGGAAACACCATATATTTT. It is translated as CASSYRQGNTIYF. The gene calls are TRBV6-5 and TRBJ1-3; TRBD1 is a possible D gene (5 bases). V was clipped by 3 bases and J by 4 bases, with 7 bases between them. Per germline, CDR1 MNHEY and CDR2 SVGAGI. The CDR3 consists of 13 residues.